These T cell receptor beta chains were read from a single sample in a study of brain metastases from non-small cell lung cancer. Sequencing was performed with immunoSEQ multiplex PCR; in TCRdb, only in-frame clones are kept and a portion is missing. Found here are about 2,000 clones, approximately 85% of them singletons; the top ten hold 15%. Sequencing was done on a sample of primary lung tumor tissue. All receptors derive from a donor at least 40 years old with non-small cell lung cancer. The CDR3 runs from the conserved cysteine through the conserved F or W. Fields, in order: CDR3 length, J gene, D gene, V gene, CDR3 protein. The D gene is left open where the match is weak.

12 | TRBJ1-3 | NA | TRBV5-1 | CASSLDRNTIYF
13 | TRBJ2-5 | NA | TRBV5-5 | CASGDPGVETQYF
16 | TRBJ2-3 | TRBD2 | TRBV27 | CASRPSPGLVVGTQYF
15 | TRBJ2-7 | NA | TRBV6-5 | CASTPAGGADYEQYF
12 | TRBJ1-2 | NA | TRBV19 | CASTRPEESYTF
14 | TRBJ2-2 | NA | TRBV11-3 | CASSLSVNTGELFF
14 | TRBJ2-2 | NA | TRBV2 | CASGLGGNTGELFF
18 | TRBJ2-5 | TRBD1 | TRBV19 | CASSIDYRGYAKQETQYF
15 | TRBJ2-4 | NA | TRBV2 | CASSDEGVPKNIQYF
15 | TRBJ1-5 | NA | TRBV6-5 | CASSPTGNSNQPQHF
15 | TRBJ1-3 | NA | TRBV6-5 | CATAVGTEPGNTIYF
15 | TRBJ1-1 | TRBD1 | TRBV5-1 | CASSYRQGADTEAFF
12 | TRBJ2-7 | NA | TRBV2 | CASSVQVLEQYF
17 | TRBJ2-1 | TRBD2 | TRBV5-5 | CASSLGLANSFPNEQFF
14 | TRBJ1-2 | NA | TRBV2 | CASSEVGVSYGYIF
16 | TRBJ2-7 | TRBD1 | TRBV7-9 | CASSSLDRGELREQYF
16 | TRBJ2-1 | NA | TRBV19 | CASSTLSGLSYNEQFF
15 | TRBJ2-7 | NA | TRBV4-1 | CASSQNRASTYEQYF
14 | TRBJ1-1 | NA | TRBV3-1/TRBV3-2 | CASSHSGPQSEAFF
15 | TRBJ2-5 | NA | TRBV11-2 | CASSFWGALKETQYF
15 | TRBJ1-5 | NA | TRBV25-1 | CASSEGNPPNQPQHF
15 | TRBJ1-1 | NA | TRBV19 | CASSFEGGTNTEAFF
14 | TRBJ1-5 | NA | TRBV5-1 | CASSLGEGHQPQHF
14 | TRBJ2-7 | NA | TRBV9 | CASSVGQGTYKQYF
13 | TRBJ2-7 | NA | TRBV6-5 | CASKATGSYEQYF
14 | TRBJ1-2 | NA | TRBV29-1 | CSVEFGGANYGYTF
15 | TRBJ2-3 | NA | TRBV7-2 | CASSQTVGGPHTQYF
14 | TRBJ1-1 | NA | TRBV4-2 | CASSPLGRNTEAFF
13 | TRBJ2-1 | TRBD2 | TRBV28 | CASRGLADNEQFF
18 | TRBJ2-5 | TRBD2 | TRBV7-6 | CASSFEWTSGRVEETQYF
17 | TRBJ1-1 | NA | TRBV18 | CASSPFLYRKPNTEAFF
18 | TRBJ2-5 | NA | TRBV7-8 | CASSLHFSGTRGGETQYF
17 | TRBJ1-2 | NA | TRBV4-2 | CASSQDNPLDSLYGYTF
14 | TRBJ2-2 | TRBD1 | TRBV19 | CASSNQGATGELFF
17 | TRBJ2-2 | TRBD2 | TRBV6-2/TRBV6-3 | CASSTSRLTGGTGELFF
15 | TRBJ1-6 | TRBD1 | TRBV30 | CAWSVHRGHNSPLHF
16 | TRBJ1-3 | NA | TRBV3-1/TRBV3-2 | CASSQDGGETGNTIYF
12 | TRBJ1-1 | TRBD1 | TRBV29-1 | CSAGQYNTEAFF
11 | TRBJ2-4 | NA | TRBV2 | CASSDGGIQYF
13 | TRBJ2-1 | NA | TRBV6-2/TRBV6-3 | CASSTSSYNEQFF
12 | TRBJ2-2 | NA | TRBV12-3/TRBV12-4 | CASSFLTGELFF
13 | TRBJ1-1 | NA | TRBV7-3 | CASSRGQNTEAFF